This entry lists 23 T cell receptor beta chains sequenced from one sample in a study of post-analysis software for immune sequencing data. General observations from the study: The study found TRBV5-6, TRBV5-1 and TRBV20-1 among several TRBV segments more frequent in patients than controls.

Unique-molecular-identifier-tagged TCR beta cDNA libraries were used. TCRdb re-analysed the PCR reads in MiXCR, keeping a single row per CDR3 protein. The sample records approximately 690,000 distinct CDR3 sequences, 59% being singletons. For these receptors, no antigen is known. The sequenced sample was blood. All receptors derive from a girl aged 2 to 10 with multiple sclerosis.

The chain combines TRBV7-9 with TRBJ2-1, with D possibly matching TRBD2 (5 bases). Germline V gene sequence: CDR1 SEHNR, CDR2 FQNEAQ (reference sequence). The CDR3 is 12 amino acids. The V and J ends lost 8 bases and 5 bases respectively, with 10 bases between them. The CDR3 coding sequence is TGTGCCAGCGAGAGAGGGAACAATGAGCAGTTCTTC. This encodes CASERGNNEQFF.

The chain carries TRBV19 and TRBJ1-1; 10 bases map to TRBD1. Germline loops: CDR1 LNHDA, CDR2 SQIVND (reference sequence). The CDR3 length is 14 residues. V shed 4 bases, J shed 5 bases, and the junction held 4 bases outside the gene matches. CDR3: CASSKGQGPTEAFF. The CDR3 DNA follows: TGTGCCAGTAGTAAGGGACAGGGGCCGACTGAAGCTTTCTTT.

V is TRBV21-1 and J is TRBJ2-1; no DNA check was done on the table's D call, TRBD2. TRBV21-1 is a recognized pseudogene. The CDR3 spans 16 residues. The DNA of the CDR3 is TGTGCCAGCAGCAAAGGTGGACTAGCGGGACTCAATGAGCAGTTCTTC. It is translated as CASSKGGLAGLNEQFF.

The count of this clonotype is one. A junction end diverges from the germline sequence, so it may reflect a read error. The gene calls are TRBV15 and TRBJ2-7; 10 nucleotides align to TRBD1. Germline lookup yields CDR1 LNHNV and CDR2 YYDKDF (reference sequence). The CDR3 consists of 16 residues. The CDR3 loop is CAASTGDRGELREQYF. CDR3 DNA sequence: TGTGCCGCCAGCACCGGGGACAGGGGAGAACTACGCGAGCAGTACTTC.

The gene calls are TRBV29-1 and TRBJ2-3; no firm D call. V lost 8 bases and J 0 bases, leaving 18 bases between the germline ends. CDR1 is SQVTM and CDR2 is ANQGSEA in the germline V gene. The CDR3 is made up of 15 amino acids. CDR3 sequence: CSSLKGTDSTDTQYF. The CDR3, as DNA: TGCAGCTCATTGAAGGGTACAGACAGCACAGATACGCAGTATTTT.

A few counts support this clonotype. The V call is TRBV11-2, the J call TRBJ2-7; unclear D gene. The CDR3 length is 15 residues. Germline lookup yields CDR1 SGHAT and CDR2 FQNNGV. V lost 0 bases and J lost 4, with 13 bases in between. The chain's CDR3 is CASSLEGRVLYEQYF. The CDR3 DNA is TGTGCCAGCAGCTTAGAGGGAAGGGTGCTATACGAGCAGTACTTC.

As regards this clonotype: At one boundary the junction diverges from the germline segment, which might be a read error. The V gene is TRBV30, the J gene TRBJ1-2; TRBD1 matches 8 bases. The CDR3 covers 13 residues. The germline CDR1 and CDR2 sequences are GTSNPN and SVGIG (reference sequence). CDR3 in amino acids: CTWTGQGNYGYTF. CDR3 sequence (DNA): TGTACCTGGACCGGACAGGGTAACTATGGCTACACCTTC.

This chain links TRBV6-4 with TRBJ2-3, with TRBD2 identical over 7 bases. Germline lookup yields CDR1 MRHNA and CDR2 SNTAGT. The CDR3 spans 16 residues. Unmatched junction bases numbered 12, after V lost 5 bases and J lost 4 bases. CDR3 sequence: CASSRLSGIPPDTQYF. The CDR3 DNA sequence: TGTGCCAGCAGTCGACTCAGCGGGATCCCCCCAGATACGCAGTATTTT.

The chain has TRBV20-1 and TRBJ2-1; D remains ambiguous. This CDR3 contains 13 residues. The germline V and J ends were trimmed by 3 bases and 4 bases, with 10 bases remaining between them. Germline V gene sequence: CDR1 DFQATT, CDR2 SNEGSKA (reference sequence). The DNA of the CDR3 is TGCAGTGCTAGCCCGGGTCTTTACAATGAGCAGTTCTTC. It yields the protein CSASPGLYNEQFF.

The CDR3 DNA reads as TGTGCCAGCAGCAATGGGGTGGATTACGAGCAGTACTTC. This encodes CASSNGVDYEQYF. J is TRBJ2-7 and V is TRBV12-3 or TRBV12-4, with D hard to call. The CDR3 has 13 residues. Trimming left V 6 bases short and J 4 bases short, with 13 bases between.

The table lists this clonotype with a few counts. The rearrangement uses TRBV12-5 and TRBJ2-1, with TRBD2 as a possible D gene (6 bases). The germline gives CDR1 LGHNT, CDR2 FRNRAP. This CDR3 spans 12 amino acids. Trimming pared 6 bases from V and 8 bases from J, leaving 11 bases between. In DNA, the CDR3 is TGTGCTAGTGGCTGGGGGGTCCATGAGCAGTTCTTC. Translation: CASGWGVHEQFF. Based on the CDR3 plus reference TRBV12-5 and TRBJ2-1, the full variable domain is DARVTQTPRHKVTEMGQEVTMRCQPILGHNTVFWYRQTMMQGLELLAYFRNRAPLDDSGMPKDRFSAEMPDATLATLKIQPSEPRDSAVYFCASGWGVHEQFFGPGTRLTVL.

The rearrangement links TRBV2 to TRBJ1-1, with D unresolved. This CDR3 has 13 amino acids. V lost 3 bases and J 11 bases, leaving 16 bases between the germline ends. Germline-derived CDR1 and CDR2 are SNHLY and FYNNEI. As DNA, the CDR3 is TGTGCCAGCAGTGAGAGGACCACTACTGTGGCTTTCTTT. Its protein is CASSERTTTVAFF.

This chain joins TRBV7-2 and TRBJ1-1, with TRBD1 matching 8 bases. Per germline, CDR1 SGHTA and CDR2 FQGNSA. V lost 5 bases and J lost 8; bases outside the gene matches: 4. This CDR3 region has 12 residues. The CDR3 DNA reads TGTGCCAGCAGCCTACAGGGGGACGAAGCTTTCTTT. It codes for CASSLQGDEAFF.

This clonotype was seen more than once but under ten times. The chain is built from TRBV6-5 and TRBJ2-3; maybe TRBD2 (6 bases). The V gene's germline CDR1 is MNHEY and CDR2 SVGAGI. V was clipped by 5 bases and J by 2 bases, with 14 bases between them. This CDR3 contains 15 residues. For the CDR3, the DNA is TGTGCCAGCAGTCCCTCCCGGGGGATCACAGATACGCAGTATTTT. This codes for CASSPSRGITDTQYF.

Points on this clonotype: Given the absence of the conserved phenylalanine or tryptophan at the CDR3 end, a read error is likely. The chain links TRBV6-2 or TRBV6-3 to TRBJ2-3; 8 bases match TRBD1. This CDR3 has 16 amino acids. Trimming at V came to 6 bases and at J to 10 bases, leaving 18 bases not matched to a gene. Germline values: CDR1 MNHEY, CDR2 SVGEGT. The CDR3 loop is CASSHTRRTTGGAQYC. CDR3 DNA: TGTGCCAGCAGCCACACCCGGCGGACAACAGGGGGAGCGCAGTATTGT.

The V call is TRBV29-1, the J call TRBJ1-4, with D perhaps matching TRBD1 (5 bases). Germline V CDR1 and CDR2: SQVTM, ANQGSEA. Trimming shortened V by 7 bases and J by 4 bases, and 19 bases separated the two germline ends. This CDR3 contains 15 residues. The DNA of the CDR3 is TGCAGCGCATACGATTGGGGCGCTAATAATGAAAAACTGTTTTTT. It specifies CSAYDWGANNEKLFF.

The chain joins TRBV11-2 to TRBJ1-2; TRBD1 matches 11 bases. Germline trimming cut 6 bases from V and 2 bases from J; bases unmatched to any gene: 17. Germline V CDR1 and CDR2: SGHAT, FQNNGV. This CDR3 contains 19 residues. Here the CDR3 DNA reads TGTGCCAGCAGACCAGCCTCCTATCAAGGACAGGGGGCCAACTATGGCTACACCTTC. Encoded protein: CASRPASYQGQGANYGYTF. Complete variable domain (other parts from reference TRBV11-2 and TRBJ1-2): EAGVAQSPRYKIIEKRQSVAFWCNPISGHATLYWYQQILGQGPKLLIQFQNNGVVDDSQLPKDRFSAERLKGVDSTLKIQPAKLEDSAVYLCASRPASYQGQGANYGYTFGSGTRLTVV.

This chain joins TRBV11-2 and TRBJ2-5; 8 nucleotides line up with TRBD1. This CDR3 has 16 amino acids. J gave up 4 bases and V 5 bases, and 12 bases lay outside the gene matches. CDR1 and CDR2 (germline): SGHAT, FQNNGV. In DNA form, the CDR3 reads TGTGCCAGCAGCCTACGGACAGGGCCCCCTGGAGAGACCCAGTACTTC. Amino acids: CASSLRTGPPGETQYF.

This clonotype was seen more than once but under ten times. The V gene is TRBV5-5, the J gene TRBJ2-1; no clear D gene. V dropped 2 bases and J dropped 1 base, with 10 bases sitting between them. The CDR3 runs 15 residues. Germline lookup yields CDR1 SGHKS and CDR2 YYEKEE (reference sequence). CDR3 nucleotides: TGTGCCAGCAGCTTTCTTAGAATGTCCTACAATGAGCAGTTCTTC. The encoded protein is CASSFLRMSYNEQFF.

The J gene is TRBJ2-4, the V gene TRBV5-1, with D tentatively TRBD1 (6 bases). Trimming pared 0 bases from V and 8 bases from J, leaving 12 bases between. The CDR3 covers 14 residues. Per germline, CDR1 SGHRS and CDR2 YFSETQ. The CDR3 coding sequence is TGCGCCAGCAGCTTGGCAGGGGTTGGAGACATTCAGTACTTC. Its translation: CASSLAGVGDIQYF.

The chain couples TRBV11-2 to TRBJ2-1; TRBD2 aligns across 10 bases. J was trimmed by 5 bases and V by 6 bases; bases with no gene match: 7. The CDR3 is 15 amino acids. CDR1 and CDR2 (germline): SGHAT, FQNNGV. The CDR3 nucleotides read TGTGCCAGCAGAATAGCGGGAGGACCTGACAATGAGCAGTTCTTC. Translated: CASRIAGGPDNEQFF.

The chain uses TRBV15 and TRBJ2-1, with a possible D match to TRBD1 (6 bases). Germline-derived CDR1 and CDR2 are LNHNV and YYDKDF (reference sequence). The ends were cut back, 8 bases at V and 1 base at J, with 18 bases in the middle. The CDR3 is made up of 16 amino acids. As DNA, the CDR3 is TGTGCCACCGACTCTTGGGCCAGGGGATCCTACAATGAGCAGTTCTTC. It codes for CATDSWARGSYNEQFF.

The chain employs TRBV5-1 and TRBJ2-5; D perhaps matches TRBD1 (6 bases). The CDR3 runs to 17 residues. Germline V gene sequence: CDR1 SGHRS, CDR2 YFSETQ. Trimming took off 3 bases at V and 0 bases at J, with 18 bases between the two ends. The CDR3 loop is CASSYSAPRTDQETQYF. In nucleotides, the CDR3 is TGCGCCAGCAGCTATTCAGCCCCACGGACAGACCAAGAGACCCAGTACTTC. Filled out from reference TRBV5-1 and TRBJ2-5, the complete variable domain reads KAGVTQTPRYLIKTRGQQVTLSCSPISGHRSVSWYQQTPGQGLQFLFEYFSETQRNKGNFPGRFSGRQFSNSRSEMNVSTLELGDSALYLCASSYSAPRTDQETQYFGPGTRLLVL.